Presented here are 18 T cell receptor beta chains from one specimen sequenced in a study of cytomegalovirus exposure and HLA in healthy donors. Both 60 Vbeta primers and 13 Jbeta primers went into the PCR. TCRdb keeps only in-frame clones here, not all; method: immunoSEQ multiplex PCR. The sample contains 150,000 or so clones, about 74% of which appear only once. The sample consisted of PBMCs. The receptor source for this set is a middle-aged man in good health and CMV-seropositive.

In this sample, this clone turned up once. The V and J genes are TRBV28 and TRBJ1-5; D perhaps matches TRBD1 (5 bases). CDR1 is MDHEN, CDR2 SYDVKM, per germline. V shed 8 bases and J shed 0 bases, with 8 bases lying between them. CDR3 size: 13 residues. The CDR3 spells CASGRGSNQPQHF. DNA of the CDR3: TGTGCCAGCGGGAGGGGTAGCAATCAGCCCCAGCATTTT.

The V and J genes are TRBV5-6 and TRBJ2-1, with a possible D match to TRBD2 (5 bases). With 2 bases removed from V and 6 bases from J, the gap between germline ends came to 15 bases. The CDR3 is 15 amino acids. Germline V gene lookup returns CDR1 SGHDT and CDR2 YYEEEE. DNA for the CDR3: TGTGCCAGCAGCTTTGACTATTATTTGAGCAATGAGCAGTTCTTC. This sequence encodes CASSFDYYLSNEQFF.

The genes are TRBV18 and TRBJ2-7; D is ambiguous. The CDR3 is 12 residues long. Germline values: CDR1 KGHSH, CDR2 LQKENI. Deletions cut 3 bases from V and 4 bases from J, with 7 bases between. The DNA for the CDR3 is TGTGCCAGCTCACCGACTGATTACGAGCAGTACTTC. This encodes CASSPTDYEQYF. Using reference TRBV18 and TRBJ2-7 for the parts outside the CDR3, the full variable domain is NAGVMQNPRHLVRRRGQEARLRCSPMKGHSHVYWYRQLPEEGLKFMVYLQKENIIDESGMPKERFSAEFPKEGPSILRIQQVVRGDSAAYFCASSPTDYEQYFGPGTRLTVT.

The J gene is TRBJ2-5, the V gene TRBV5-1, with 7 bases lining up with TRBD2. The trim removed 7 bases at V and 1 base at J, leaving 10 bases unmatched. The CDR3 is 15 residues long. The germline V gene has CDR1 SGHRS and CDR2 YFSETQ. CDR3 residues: CASGDGGVPQETQYF. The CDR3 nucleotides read TGCGCCAGCGGGGATGGGGGGGTTCCCCAAGAGACCCAGTACTTC.

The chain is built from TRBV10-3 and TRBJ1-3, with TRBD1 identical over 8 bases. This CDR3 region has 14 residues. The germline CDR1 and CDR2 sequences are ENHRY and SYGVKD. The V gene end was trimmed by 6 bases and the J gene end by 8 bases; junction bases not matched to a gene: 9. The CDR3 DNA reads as TGTGCCATCAGGAAAACCGGGACAGGAGACACCATATATTTT. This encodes CAIRKTGTGDTIYF.

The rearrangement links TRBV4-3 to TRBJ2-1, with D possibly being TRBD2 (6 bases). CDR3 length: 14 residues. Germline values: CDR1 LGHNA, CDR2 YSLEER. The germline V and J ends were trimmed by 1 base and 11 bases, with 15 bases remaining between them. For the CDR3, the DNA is TGCGCCAGCAGCCAAGGCTGGGGGGACTCAAAGCAGTTCTTC. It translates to CASSQGWGDSKQFF.

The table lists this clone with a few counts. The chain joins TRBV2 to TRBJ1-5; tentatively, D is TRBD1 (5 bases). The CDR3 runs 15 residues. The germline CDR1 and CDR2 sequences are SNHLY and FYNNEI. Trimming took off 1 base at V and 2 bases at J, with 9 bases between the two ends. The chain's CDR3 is CASSEEGLGNQPQHF. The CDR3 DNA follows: TGTGCCAGCAGTGAAGAGGGGCTCGGCAATCAGCCCCAGCATTTT.

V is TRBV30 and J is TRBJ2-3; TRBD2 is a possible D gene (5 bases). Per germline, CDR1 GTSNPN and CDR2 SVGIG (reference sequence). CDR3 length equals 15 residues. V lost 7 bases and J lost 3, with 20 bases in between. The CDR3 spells CAFPVRGYGTDTQYF. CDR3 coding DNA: TGTGCCTTCCCAGTGAGAGGGTACGGAACAGATACGCAGTATTTT.

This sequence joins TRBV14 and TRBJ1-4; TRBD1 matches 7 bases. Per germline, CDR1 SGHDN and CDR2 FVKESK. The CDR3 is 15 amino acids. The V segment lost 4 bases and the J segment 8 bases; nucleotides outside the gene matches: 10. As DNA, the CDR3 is TGTGCCAGCAGCCCACAGGGGTTGTCCAACGAAAAACTGTTTTTT. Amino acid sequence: CASSPQGLSNEKLFF.

The CDR3 DNA sequence: TGTGCCAGCAGCCCGGGACTAGGTCCCAACAATGAGCAGTTCTTC. Translated, it gives CASSPGLGPNNEQFF. The gene calls are TRBV11-2 and TRBJ2-1; TRBD2 matches at 8 bases. The CDR3 has 15 residues. CDR1 and CDR2 (germline): SGHAT, FQNNGV. Germline trimming cut 5 bases from V and 5 bases from J; bases unmatched to any gene: 8.

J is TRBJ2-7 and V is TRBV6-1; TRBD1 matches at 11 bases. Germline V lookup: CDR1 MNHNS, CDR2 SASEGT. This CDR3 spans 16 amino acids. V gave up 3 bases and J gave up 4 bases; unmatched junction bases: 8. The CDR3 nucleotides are TGTGCCAGCAGTGAGCCCAGGACAGGGGGCTTTTACGAGCAGTACTTC. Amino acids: CASSEPRTGGFYEQYF.

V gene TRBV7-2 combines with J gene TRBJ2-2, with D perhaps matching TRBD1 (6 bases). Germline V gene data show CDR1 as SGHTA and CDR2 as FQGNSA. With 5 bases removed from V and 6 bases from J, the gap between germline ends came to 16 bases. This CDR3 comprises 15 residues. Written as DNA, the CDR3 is TGTGCCAGCAGCATCAACAGGGCTGGGTCCGGGGAGCTGTTTTTT. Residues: CASSINRAGSGELFF.

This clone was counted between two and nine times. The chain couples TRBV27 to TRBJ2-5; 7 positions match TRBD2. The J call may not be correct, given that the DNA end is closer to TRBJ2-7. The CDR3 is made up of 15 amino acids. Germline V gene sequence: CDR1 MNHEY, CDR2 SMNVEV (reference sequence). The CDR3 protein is CASSPLGRKAYEQYF. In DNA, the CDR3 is TGTGCCAGCAGTCCCCTCGGGAGGAAGGCGTACGAGCAGTACTTC.

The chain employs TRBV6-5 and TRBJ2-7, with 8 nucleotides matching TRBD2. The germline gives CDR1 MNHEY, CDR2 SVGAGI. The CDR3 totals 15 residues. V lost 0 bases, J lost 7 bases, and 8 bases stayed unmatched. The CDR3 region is CASSYSIRTSSEQYF. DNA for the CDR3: TGTGCCAGCAGTTACTCGATCCGGACTAGCAGTGAGCAGTACTTC.

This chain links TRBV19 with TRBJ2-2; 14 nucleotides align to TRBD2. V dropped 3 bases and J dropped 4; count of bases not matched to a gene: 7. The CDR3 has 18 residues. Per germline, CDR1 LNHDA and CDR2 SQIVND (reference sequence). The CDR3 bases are TGTGCCAGTAGTATGACGGGACTAGCGGGAGTGATCACCGGGGAGCTGTTTTTT. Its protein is CASSMTGLAGVITGELFF.

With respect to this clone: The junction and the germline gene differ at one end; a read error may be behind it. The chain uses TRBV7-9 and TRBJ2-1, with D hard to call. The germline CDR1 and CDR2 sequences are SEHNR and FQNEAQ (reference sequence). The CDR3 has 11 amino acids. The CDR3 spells CSSSQSNEQFF. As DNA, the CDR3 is TGTTCCAGCAGCCAATCAAATGAGCAGTTCTTC.

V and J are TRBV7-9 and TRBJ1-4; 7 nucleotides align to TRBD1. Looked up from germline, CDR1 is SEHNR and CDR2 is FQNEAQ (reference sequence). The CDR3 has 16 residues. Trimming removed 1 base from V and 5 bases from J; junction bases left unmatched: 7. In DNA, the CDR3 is TGTGCCAGCAGCTTAGGTGGGACAGCCTACAATGAAAAACTGTTTTTT. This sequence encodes CASSLGGTAYNEKLFF.

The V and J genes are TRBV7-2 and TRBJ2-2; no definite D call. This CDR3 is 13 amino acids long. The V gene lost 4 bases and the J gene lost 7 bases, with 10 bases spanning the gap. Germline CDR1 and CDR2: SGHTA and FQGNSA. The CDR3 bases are TGTGCCAGCAGCTCCTGGGCAGGCGGGGAGCTGTTTTTT. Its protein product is CASSSWAGGELFF.